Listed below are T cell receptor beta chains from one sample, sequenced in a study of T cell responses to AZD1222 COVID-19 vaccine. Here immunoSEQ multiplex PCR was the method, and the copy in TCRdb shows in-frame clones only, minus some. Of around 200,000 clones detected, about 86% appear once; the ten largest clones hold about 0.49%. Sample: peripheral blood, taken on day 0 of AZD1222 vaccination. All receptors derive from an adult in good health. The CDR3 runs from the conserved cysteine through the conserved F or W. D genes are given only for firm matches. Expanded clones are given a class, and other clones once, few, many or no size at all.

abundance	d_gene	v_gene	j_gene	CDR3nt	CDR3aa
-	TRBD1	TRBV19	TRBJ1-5	TGTGCCAGTAGCAAGGGGGACAGGAGCAATCAGCCCCAGCATTTT	CASSKGDRSNQPQHF
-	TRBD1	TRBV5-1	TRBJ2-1	TGCGCCAGCAGCTTTACCGGGACAGGACATAATGAGCAGTTCTTC	CASSFTGTGHNEQFF
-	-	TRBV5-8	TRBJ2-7	TGTGCCAGCAGCTCTACCGGGACATACGAGCAGTACTTC	CASSSTGTYEQYF
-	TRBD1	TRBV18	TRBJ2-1	TGTGCCAGCTCACCAGGGACAGGCTCAAGGGCAGAGCAGTTCTTC	CASSPGTGSRAEQFF
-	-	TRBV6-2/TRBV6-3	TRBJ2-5	TGTGCCAGCAGTTACCTGGCGGTACTCCAAGAGACCCAGTACTTC	CASSYLAVLQETQYF
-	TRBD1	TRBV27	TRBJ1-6	TGTGCCAGCAGTTTCGGGACAGGGAATAATTCACCCCTCCACTTT	CASSFGTGNNSPLHF
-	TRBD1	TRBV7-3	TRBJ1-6	TGTGCCAGCAGAGCAGAGACAGGGGCAGGTTCACCCCTCCACTTT	CASRAETGAGSPLHF
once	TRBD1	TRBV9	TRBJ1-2	TGTGCCAGCAGCGTTAACAGGGGTTTCCACACCTTC	CASSVNRGFHTF
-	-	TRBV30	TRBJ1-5	TGTGCCTGGAGTGTCAGACAGAATCAGCCCCAGCATTTT	CAWSVRQNQPQHF
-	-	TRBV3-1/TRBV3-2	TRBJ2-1	TGTGCCAGCAGCAACAGAGTCAATGAGCAGTTCTTC	CASSNRVNEQFF
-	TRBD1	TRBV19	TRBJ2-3	TGTGCCAGTAGTATAGGACAGGGGCGCACAGATACGCAGTATTTT	CASSIGQGRTDTQYF
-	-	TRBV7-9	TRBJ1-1	TGTGCCAGCAGCCTAGGAAAGGCTGAAGCTTTCTTT	CASSLGKAEAFF
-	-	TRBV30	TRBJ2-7	TGTGCCTGGAGTTTCCCGCCCAGCAAATACGAGCAGTACTTC	CAWSFPPSKYEQYF
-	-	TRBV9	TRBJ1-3	TGTGCCAGCAGCGCGCACCGGGACATCGGAAACACCATATATTTT	CASSAHRDIGNTIYF
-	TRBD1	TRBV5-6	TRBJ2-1	TGTGCCAGCAGCTTGGCGGACAGGGGGCTATCCGATGAGCAGTTCTTC	CASSLADRGLSDEQFF
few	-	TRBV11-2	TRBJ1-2	TGTGCCAGCCCAATTGGGGGCGATTCCCATGGCTACACCTTC	CASPIGGDSHGYTF
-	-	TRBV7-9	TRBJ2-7	TGTGCCAGCAGCGAAGACGTCACCTCCTACGAGCAGTACTTC	CASSEDVTSYEQYF
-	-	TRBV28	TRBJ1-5	TGTGCCAGCAGCCCTGAAACCGGGACCCCAGGGGAGCCCCAGCATTTT	CASSPETGTPGEPQHF
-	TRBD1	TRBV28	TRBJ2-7	TGTGCCAGCAGTGAGACGACAGGGATGAGGTTAGTTTACGAGCAGTACTTC	CASSETTGMRLVYEQYF
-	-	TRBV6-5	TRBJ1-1	TGTGCCAGCCCTTCCCTACTGAACACTGAAGCTTTCTTT	CASPSLLNTEAFF
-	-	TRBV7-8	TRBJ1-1	TGTGCCAGCAGCTTAGAACCAAGGGGAGGGACTGAAGCTTTCTTT	CASSLEPRGGTEAFF
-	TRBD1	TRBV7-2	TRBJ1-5	TGTGCCAGCAGCTCGGACAGGGGGAGCAATCAGCCCCAGCATTTT	CASSSDRGSNQPQHF
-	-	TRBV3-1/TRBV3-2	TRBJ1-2	TGTGCCAGCAGCTTGTCCGGGACGTCCTCTCTATTAGGCTACACCTTC	CASSLSGTSSLLGYTF
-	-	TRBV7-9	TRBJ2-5	TGTGCCAGCAGCTTAGGGGCAGGGGGGAGAGAGACCCAGTACTTC	CASSLGAGGRETQYF
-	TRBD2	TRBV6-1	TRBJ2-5	TGTGCCAGCAGTGCCATTACTAGCGGAGCAAGCCAAGAGACCCAGTACTTC	CASSAITSGASQETQYF
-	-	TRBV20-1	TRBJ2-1	TGCAGTGCTTGGGGCAGGGCTAAGTTCTTC	CSAWGRAKFF